Here is one T cell receptor beta chain with its context. This record belongs to a study of T cells expressing NK-cell markers. From its re-call of the 5' RACE reads, TCRdb lists each CDR3 protein once, without DNA. Its listing shows 400,000 to 550,000 distinct CDR3 sequences. The CDR3 runs 15 residues. From germline, CDR1 is SGHDT and CDR2 YYEEEE. J is TRBJ2-4 and V is TRBV5-6; as DNA is missing, the TRBD2 call by TCRdb cannot be tested. The sequencing input was blood T cells: a sorted CD56 or NKG2C T cell subset, CD4+ or CD8+ T cells, or bulk PBMC T cells (not recorded which). This receptor was identified in a woman aged 18 to 75 in good health. The CDR3 protein is CASSKPTSGENIQYF.